The rows below give T cell receptor beta chains drawn from one sample of a study of T cells after posttransplantation cyclophosphamide. TCRdb's table, derived via immunoSEQ multiplex PCR, lists solely in-frame clones and lacks some. Among 12,000 or so clones listed, about 90% were seen once. Sample: PBMCs, taken after allogeneic stem cell transplant with posttransplant cyclophosphamide. Receptor source: a female patient aged 30 to 40 who received an allogeneic stem cell transplant from an unrelated donor, was CMV-positive, and had no GVHD. The graft donor may be the source of some T cells. CDR3s include the opening cysteine and the closing phenylalanine or tryptophan.

TRBJ2-7	TRBV27	CASSLDRSSYEQYF
TRBJ2-1	TRBV9	CASSVEGGRANNEQFF
TRBJ2-7	TRBV29-1	CSVSSGGAYEQYF
TRBJ1-4	TRBV2	CASSEQANEKLFF
TRBJ1-1	TRBV7-9	CASSPPRRGPEAFF
TRBJ2-1	TRBV27	CASSLLVAGAVNEQFF
TRBJ1-1	TRBV10-3	CAISEVSAEAFF
TRBJ2-2	TRBV7-6	CASSLAGTSGYTGELFF
TRBJ2-2	TRBV7-6	CASSQLANTGELFF
TRBJ1-2	TRBV27	CASSLGGTGEVYGYTF
TRBJ1-2	TRBV29-1	CSVVRGNYGYTF
TRBJ1-3	TRBV5-1	CASRPGQGNSGNTIYF
TRBJ1-2	TRBV7-9	CASSLGGGLYGYTF
TRBJ2-3	TRBV7-9	CASTQGSDTQYF
TRBJ1-6	TRBV4-2	CASTDLWARNSPLHF
TRBJ2-7	TRBV6-1	CASRQEAGSSYEQYF
TRBJ2-2	TRBV5-1	CASSLERVPGELFF
TRBJ2-7	TRBV2	CASRPWDSYSYEQYF
TRBJ2-1	TRBV29-1	CSVDDIGEQFF
TRBJ2-1	TRBV7-2	CASSLATGSPEQFF
TRBJ1-1	TRBV28	CASSLSRGWMDTEAFF
TRBJ1-1	TRBV4-1	CASSQDHGHPGDTEAFF
TRBJ1-6	TRBV25-1	CASSEPSGVNSPLHF
TRBJ2-3	TRBV15	CATSRASGADTQYF
TRBJ1-2	TRBV5-1	CASSLGGTANYGYTF
TRBJ2-5	TRBV11-2	CASSTAVLAGGSQETQYF
TRBJ1-3	TRBV12-5	CASAVGTPGNTIYF
TRBJ2-3	TRBV13	CASSLVLGLPQPRDTQYF
TRBJ2-5	TRBV2	CASSGRLLSGLQETQYF
TRBJ1-2	TRBV28	CASSIIQGYGYTF
TRBJ2-7	TRBV10-3	CATTGTRSYEQYF
TRBJ1-3	TRBV4-1	CASSQDPGDDTIYF
TRBJ2-5	TRBV18	CASSPERKQGVQETQYF
TRBJ2-2	TRBV18	CASSPTGSTGELFF
-	TRBV4-1	CASSQLPDRAFPGELFF
TRBJ2-3	TRBV6-4	CASSVEGGMMLFWCRDTQYF
TRBJ1-1	TRBV5-1	CASSLVRQTTEAFF
TRBJ2-7	TRBV5-1	CANRMAPELTSYEQYF
TRBJ1-5	TRBV19	CASAKGGGVSNQPQHF
TRBJ2-7	TRBV7-6	CASSLASGGRAGEQYF
TRBJ2-3	TRBV2	CASIESGRSTDTQYF
TRBJ2-2	TRBV7-9	CASSPRTGGNTGELFF
TRBJ2-7	TRBV18	CASSPGPGGYEQYF
TRBJ2-5	TRBV9	CASSEGTSGLETQYF
TRBJ2-2	TRBV5-1	CASSPRVTNTGELFF
TRBJ2-7	TRBV4-1	CASSGHGSYEQYF
TRBJ1-2	TRBV18	CASSPERGYGYTF
TRBJ2-1	TRBV10-2	CASRGLAAYNEQFF
TRBJ2-7	TRBV28	CASSLVGTGSYEQYF
TRBJ2-3	TRBV9	CASSVGPISGDTDTQYF
TRBJ2-7	TRBV4-2	CASSQVHDRAYEQYF
TRBJ1-6	TRBV5-1	CASSPGGVPNSPLHF
TRBJ1-3	TRBV11-2	CASSLVGQGISGNTIYF
TRBJ2-1	TRBV28	CASSQGALAGDNEQFF
TRBJ1-5	TRBV5-5	CASSLDFRQGAPFSNQPQHF
TRBJ2-7	TRBV28	CAIRTGQAGSGPYEQYF
TRBJ1-4	TRBV4-2	CASSRQTGEVNEKLFF
TRBJ2-1	TRBV27	CASSFPGGGDEQFF
TRBJ2-3	TRBV5-1	CASSIFRGSGEDTQYF